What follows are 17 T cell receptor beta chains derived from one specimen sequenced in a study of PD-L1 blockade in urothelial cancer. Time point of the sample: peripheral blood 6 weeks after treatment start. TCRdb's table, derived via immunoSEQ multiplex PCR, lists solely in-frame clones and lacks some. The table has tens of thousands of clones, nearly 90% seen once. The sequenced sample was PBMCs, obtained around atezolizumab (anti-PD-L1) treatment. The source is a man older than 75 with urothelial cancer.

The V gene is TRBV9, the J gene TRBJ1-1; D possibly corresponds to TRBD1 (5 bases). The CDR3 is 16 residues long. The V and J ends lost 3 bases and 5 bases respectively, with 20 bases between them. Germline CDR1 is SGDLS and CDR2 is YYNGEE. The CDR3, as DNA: TGTGCCAGCAGCGGGGCGACAGTAGAATTGGGGACTGAAGCTTTCTTT. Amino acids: CASSGATVELGTEAFF. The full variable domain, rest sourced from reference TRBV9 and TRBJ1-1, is DSGVTQTPKHLITATGQRVTLRCSPRSGDLSVYWYQQSLDQGLQFLIQYYNGEERAKGNILERFSAQQFPDLHSELNLSSLELGDSALYFCASSGATVELGTEAFFGQGTRLTVV.

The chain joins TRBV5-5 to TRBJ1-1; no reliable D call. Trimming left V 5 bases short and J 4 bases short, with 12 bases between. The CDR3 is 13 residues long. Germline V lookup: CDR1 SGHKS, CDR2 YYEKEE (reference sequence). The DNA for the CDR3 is TGTGCCAGCAGTTTCGCCGTAGCCACTGAAGCTTTCTTT. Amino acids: CASSFAVATEAFF.

This CDR3 is CASWLAQSSYEQYF. As DNA, the CDR3 is TGTGCCAGCTGGCTAGCGCAGTCCTCCTACGAGCAGTACTTC. The chain links TRBV2 to TRBJ2-7, with D possibly TRBD2 on 6 matching bases. Trimming removed 8 bases from V and 0 bases from J, with 14 bases in between. CDR1 and CDR2 (germline): SNHLY, FYNNEI. This CDR3 comprises 14 residues.

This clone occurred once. The CDR3 sequence is CASSPLAGGWKDTQYF. The CDR3 DNA is TGTGCCAGTAGTCCCTTGGCGGGGGGGTGGAAGGATACGCAGTATTTT. The V call is TRBV19, the J call TRBJ2-3; 9 bases fit TRBD2. CDR1 is LNHDA, CDR2 SQIVND, per germline (reference sequence). The junction had 12 bases not matched to a gene; V was cut back by 5 bases and J by 6 bases. The CDR3 has 16 amino acids.

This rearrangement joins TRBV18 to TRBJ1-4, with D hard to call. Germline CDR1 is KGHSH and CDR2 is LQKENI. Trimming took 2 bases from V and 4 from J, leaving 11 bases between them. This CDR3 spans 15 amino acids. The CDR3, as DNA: TGTGCCAGCTCACCAATGACTAATGGTAATGAAAAACTGTTTTTT. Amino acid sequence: CASSPMTNGNEKLFF.

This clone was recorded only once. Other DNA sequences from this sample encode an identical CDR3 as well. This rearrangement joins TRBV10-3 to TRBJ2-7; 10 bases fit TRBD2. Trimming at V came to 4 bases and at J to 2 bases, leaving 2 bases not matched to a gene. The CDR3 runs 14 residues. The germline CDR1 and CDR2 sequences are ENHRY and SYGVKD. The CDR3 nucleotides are TGTGCCATCAGTGGGACTAGCGGCGCCTACGAGCAGTACTTC. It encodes CAISGTSGAYEQYF.

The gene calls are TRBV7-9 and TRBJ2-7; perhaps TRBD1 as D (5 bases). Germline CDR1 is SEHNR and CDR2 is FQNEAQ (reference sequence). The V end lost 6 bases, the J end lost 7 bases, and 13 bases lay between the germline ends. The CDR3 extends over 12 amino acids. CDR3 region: CASSRGSVEQYF. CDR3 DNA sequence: TGTGCCAGCAGTAGGGGATCCGTTGAGCAGTACTTC.

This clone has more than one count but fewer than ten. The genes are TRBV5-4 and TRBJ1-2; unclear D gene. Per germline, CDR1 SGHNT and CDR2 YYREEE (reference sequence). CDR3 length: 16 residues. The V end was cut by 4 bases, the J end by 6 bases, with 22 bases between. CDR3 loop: CASSPPPSRQGDGYTF. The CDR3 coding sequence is TGTGCCAGCAGCCCGCCCCCATCCAGACAAGGCGATGGCTACACCTTC.

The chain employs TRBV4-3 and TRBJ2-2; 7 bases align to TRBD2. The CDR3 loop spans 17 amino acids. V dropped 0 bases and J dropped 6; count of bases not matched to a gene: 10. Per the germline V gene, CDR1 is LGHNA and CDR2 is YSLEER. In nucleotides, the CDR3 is TGCGCCAGCAGCCAAGAGACAGCAGGACTAGTCCCCGGGGAGCTGTTTTTT. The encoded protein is CASSQETAGLVPGELFF.

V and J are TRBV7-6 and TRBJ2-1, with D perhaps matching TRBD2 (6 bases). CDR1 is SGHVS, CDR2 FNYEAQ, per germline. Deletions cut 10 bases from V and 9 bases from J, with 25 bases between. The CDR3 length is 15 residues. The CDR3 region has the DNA TGTGCCATCTCCCTAACGGGTCCTCATAGCGGTGAGCAGTTCTTC. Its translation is CAISLTGPHSGEQFF.

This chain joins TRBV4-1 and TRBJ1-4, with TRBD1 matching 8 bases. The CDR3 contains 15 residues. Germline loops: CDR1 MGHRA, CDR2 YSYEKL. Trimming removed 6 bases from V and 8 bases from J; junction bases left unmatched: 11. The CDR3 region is CASSPGQGIGEKLFF. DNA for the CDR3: TGCGCCAGCAGTCCTGGACAGGGCATCGGGGAAAAACTGTTTTTT.

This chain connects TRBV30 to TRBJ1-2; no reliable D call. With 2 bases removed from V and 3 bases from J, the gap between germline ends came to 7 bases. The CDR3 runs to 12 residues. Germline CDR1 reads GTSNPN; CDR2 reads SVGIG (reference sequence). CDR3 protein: CAWSPADYGYTF. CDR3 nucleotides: TGTGCCTGGAGTCCCGCGGACTATGGCTACACCTTC.

The DNA for the CDR3 is TGTGCCAGCAGTTTTGGGAGTAGTTCAGCTTTCTTT. It encodes CASSFGSSSAFF. The V and J genes are TRBV28 and TRBJ1-1; no definite D call. CDR3 length: 12 amino acids. The germline V and J ends were trimmed by 3 bases and 10 bases, with 12 bases remaining between them. Germline CDR1 and CDR2: MDHEN and SYDVKM.

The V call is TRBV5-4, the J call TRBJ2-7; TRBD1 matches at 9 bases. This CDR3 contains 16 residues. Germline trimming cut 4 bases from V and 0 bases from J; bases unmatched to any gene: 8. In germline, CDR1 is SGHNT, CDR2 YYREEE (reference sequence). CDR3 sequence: CASSPTGTGTSYEQYF. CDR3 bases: TGTGCCAGCAGCCCTACCGGGACAGGGACCTCCTACGAGCAGTACTTC.

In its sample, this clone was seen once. The CDR3 bases are TGTGCCAGTAGTGGAGGACTAGCGGTTAGCACAGATACGCAGTATTTT. This sequence encodes CASSGGLAVSTDTQYF. The chain recombines TRBV19 with TRBJ2-3, with 10 bases identical to TRBD2. This CDR3 has 16 residues. CDR1 LNHDA and CDR2 SQIVND come from the germline V gene (reference sequence). V gave up 5 bases and J gave up 0 bases; unmatched junction bases: 5.

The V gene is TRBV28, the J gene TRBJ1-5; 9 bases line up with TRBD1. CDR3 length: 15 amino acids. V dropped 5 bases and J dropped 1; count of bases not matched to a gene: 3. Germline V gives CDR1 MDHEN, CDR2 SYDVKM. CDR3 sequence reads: CASSRTGASNQPQHF. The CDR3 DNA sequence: TGTGCCAGCAGTCGGACAGGGGCGAGCAATCAGCCCCAGCATTTT. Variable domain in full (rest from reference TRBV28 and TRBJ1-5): DVKVTQSSRYLVKRTGEKVFLECVQDMDHENMFWYRQDPGLGLRLIYFSYDVKMKEKGDIPEGYSVSREKKERFSLILESASTNQTSMYLCASSRTGASNQPQHFGDGTRLSIL.

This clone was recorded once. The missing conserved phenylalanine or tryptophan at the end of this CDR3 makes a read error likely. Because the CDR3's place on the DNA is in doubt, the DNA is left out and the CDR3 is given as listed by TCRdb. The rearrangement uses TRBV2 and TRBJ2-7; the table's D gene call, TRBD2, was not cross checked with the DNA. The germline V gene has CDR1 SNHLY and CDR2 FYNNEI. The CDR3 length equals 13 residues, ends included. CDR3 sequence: CASIGVQTSASSI.